The entry below gives a single T cell receptor (beta chain) sequence along with its context. Its antigen is not known. Primers: 60 Vbeta forward and 13 Jbeta reverse. Here immunoSEQ multiplex PCR was the method, and the copy in TCRdb shows in-frame clones only, minus some. The data show approximately 130,000 clones, with roughly 79% seen just once and about 1.7% held by the top ten. This sample was included in a study of cytomegalovirus exposure and HLA in healthy donors. Notes on the study in general: An observed cluster of highly shared sequence variants was recorded as a likely sequencing artifact.

V was pared by 4 bases and J by 0 bases, with 20 bases between. Germline V lookup: CDR1 SGDLS, CDR2 YYNGEE. The CDR3 spans 17 residues. Sequencing used PBMCs. This receptor was identified in a woman in her 40s in good health and CMV-seronegative. The rearrangement uses TRBV9 and TRBJ2-7; the D gene is possibly TRBD2 (5 bases). The CDR3 DNA follows: TGTGCCAGCAGCCCCCTCGGGTTGGAGGCGAGCTCCTACGAGCAGTACTTC. This encodes CASSPLGLEASSYEQYF.